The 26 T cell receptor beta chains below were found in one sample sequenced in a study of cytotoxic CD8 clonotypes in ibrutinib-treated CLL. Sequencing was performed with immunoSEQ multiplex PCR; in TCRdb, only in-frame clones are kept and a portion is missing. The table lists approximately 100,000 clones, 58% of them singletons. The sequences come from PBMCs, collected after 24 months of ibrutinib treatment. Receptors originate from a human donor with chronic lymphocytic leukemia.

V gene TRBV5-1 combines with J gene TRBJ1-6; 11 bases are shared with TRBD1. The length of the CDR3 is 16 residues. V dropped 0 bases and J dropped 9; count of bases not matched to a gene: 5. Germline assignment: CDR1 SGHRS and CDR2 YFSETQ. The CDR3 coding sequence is TGCGCCAGCAGCTTGGAAGGACAGGGGGCGGCTTCACCCCTCCACTTT. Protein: CASSLEGQGAASPLHF.

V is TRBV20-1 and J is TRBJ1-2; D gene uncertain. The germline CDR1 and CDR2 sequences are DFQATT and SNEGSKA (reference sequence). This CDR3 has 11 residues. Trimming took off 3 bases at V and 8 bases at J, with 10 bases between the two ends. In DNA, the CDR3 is TGCAGTGCTAGCCCCGGGATCGGCTACACCTTC. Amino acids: CSASPGIGYTF.

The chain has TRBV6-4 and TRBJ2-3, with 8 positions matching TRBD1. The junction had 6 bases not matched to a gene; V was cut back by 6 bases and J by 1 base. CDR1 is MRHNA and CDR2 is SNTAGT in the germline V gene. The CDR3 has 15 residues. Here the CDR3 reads CASSDTGGRTDTQYF. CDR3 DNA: TGTGCCAGCAGCGACACAGGGGGGCGCACAGATACGCAGTATTTT.

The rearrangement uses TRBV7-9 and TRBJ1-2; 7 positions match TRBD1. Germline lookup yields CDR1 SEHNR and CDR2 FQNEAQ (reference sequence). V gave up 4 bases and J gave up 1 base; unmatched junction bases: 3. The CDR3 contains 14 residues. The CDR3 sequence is CASSWGTVNYGYTF. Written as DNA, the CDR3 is TGTGCCAGCAGCTGGGGGACAGTTAACTATGGCTACACCTTC.

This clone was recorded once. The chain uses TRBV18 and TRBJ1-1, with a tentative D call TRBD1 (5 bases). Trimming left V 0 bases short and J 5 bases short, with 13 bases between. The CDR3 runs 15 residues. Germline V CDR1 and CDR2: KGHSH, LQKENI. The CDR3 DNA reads TGTGCCAGCTCACCACCGAGCCAGGGATGGACTGAAGCTTTCTTT. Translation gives CASSPPSQGWTEAFF.

The CDR3 DNA is TGTGCCAGAAGTCAGACTGAAGCTTTCTTT. Residues: CARSQTEAFF. The chain recombines TRBV7-5 with TRBJ1-1; the table's D call, TRBD1, was not checked against the DNA. TRBV7-5 is an annotated pseudogene. The CDR3 contains 10 residues.

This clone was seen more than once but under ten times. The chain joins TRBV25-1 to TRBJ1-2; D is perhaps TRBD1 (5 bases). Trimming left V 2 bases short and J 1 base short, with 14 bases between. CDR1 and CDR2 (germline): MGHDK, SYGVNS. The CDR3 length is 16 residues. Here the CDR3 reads CASSELGQGDNYGYTF. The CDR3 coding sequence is TGTGCCAGCAGTGAACTTGGCCAGGGCGATAACTATGGCTACACCTTC.

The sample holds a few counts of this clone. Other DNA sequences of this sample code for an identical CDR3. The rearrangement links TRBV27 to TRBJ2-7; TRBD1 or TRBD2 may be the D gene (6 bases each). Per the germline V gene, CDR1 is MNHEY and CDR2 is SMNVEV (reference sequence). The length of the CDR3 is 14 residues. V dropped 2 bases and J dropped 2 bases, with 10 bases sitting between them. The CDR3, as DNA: TGTGCCAGCAGTTTAGTGGGGGGCCCCTACGAGCAGTACTTC. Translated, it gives CASSLVGGPYEQYF.

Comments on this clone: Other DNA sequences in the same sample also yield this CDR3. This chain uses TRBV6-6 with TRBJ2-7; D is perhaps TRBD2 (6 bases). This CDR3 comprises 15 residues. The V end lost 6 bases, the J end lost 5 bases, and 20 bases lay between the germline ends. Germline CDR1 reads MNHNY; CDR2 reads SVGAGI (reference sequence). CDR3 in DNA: TGTGCCAGCAGCTATCTAGGGACTGCAGGGCACGAGCAGTACTTC. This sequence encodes CASSYLGTAGHEQYF.

CDR3 loop: CASSQAYEQYF. The CDR3 region has the DNA TGCGCCAGCAGCCAGGCCTACGAGCAGTACTTC. This chain joins TRBV4-3 and TRBJ2-7, with D uncertain. V gave up 3 bases and J gave up 2 bases, with 2 bases separating them. The V gene's germline CDR1 is LGHNA and CDR2 YSLEER. This CDR3 comprises 11 residues.

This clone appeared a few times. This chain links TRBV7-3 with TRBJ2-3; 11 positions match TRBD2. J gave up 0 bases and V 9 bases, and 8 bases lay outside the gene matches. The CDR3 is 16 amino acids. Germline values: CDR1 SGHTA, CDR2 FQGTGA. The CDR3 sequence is CASSPGTSGSTDTQYF. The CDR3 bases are TGTGCCAGTTCCCCCGGGACTAGCGGTAGCACAGATACGCAGTATTTT.

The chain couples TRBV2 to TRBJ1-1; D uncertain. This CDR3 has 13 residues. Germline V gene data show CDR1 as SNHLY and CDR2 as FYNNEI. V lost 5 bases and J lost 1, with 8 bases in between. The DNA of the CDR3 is TGTGCCAGCAGTCCCGGTAGGAACACTGAAGCTTTCTTT. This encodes CASSPGRNTEAFF. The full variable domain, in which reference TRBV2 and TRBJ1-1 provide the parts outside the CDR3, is EPEVTQTPSHQVTQMGQEVILRCVPISNHLYFYWYRQILGQKVEFLVSFYNNEISEKSEIFDDQFSVERPDGSNFTLKIRSTKLEDSAMYFCASSPGRNTEAFFGQGTRLTVV.

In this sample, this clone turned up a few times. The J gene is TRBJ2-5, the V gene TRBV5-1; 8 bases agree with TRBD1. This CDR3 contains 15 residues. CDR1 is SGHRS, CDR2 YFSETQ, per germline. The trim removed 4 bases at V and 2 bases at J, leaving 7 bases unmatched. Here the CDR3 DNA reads TGCGCCAGCAGCGCGGGACAGGCTGAACAAGAGACCCAGTACTTC. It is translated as CASSAGQAEQETQYF.

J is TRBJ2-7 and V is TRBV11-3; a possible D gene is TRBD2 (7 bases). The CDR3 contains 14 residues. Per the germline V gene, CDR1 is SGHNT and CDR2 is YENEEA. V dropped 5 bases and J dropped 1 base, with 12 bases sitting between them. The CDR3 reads CASSGGDTSYEQYF. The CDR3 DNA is TGTGCCAGCAGCGGGGGGGACACTTCCTACGAGCAGTACTTC.

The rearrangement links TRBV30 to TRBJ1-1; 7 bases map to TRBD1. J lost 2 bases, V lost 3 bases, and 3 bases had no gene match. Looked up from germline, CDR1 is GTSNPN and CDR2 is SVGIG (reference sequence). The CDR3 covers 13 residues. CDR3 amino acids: CAWRGQRNTEAFF. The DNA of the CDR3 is TGTGCCTGGAGGGGACAGCGAAACACTGAAGCTTTCTTT.

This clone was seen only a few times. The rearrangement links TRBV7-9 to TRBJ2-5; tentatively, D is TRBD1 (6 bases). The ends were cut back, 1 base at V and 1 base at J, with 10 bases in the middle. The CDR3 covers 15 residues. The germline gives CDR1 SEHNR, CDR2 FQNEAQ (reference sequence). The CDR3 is CASSLGRQVQETQYF. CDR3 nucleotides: TGTGCCAGCAGCTTAGGGAGACAGGTCCAAGAGACCCAGTACTTC.

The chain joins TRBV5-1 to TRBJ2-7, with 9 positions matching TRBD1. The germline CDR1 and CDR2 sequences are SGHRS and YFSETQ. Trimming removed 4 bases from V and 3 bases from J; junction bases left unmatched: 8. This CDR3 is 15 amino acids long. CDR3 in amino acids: CASSTGTGTYYEQYF. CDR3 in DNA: TGCGCCAGCAGCACCGGGACAGGGACGTACTACGAGCAGTACTTC.

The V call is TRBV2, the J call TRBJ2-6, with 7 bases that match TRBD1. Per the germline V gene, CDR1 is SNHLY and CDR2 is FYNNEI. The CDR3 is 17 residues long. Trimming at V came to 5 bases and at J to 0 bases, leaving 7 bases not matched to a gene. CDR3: CASSLRDSRSGANVLTF. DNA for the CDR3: TGTGCCAGCAGTCTTAGGGACAGTCGCTCTGGGGCCAACGTCCTGACTTTC.

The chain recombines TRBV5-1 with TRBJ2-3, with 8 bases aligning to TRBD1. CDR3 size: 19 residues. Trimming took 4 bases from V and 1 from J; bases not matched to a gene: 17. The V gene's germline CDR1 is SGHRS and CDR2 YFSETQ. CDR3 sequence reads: CASSHGQGNGLRGTDTQYF. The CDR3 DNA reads TGCGCCAGCAGCCACGGACAGGGAAATGGACTGCGGGGCACAGATACGCAGTATTTT. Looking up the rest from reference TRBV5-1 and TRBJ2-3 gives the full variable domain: KAGVTQTPRYLIKTRGQQVTLSCSPISGHRSVSWYQQTPGQGLQFLFEYFSETQRNKGNFPGRFSGRQFSNSRSEMNVSTLELGDSALYLCASSHGQGNGLRGTDTQYFGPGTRLTVL.

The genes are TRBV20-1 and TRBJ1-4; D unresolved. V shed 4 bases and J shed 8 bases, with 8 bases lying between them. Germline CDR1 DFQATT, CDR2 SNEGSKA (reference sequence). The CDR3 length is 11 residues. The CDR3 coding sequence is TGCAGTGCTATCAGGTCGGAAAAACTGTTTTTT. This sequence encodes CSAIRSEKLFF.

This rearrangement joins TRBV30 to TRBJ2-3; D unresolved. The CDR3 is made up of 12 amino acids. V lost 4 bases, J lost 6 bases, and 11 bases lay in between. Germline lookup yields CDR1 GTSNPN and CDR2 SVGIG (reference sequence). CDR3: CAWKLLGDTQYF. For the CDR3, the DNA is TGTGCCTGGAAACTATTAGGTGATACGCAGTATTTT. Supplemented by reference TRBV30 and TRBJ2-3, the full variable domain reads SQTIHQWPATLVQPVGSPLSLECTVEGTSNPNLYWYRQAAGRGLQLLFYSVGIGQISSEVPQNLSASRPQDRQFILSSKKLLLSDSGFYLCAWKLLGDTQYFGPGTRLTVL.

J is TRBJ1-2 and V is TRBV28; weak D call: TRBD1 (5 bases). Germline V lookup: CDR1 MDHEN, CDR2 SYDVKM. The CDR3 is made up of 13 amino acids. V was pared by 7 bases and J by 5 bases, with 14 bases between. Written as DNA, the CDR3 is TGTGCCAGCACCAGCGGGGCTGGTTATGGCTACACCTTC. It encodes CASTSGAGYGYTF.

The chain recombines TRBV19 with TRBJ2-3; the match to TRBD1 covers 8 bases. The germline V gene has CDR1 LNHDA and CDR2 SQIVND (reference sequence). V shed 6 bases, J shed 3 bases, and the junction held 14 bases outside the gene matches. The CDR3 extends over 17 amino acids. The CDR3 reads CASSHAGKQGVTDTQYF. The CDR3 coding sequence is TGTGCCAGTAGCCATGCCGGGAAACAGGGGGTAACAGATACGCAGTATTTT.

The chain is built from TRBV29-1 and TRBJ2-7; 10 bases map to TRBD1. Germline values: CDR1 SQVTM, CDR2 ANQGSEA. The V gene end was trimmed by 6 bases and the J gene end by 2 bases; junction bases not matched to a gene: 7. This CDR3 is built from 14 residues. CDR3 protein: CSVQKGTGAYEQYF. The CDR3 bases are TGCAGCGTCCAGAAGGGGACAGGGGCCTACGAGCAGTACTTC.

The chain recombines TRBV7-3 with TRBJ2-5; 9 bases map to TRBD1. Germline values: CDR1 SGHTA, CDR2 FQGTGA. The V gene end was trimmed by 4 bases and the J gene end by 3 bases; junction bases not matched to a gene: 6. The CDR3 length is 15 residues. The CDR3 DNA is TGTGCCAGCAGCTCAACAGGGGGCAGGGAAGAGACCCAGTACTTC. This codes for CASSSTGGREETQYF.

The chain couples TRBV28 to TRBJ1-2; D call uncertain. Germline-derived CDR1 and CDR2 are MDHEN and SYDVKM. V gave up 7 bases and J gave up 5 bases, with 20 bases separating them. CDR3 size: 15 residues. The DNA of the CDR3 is TGTGCCAGCACCCCCTCGGGAAACACCTTTTATGGCTACACCTTC. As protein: CASTPSGNTFYGYTF.